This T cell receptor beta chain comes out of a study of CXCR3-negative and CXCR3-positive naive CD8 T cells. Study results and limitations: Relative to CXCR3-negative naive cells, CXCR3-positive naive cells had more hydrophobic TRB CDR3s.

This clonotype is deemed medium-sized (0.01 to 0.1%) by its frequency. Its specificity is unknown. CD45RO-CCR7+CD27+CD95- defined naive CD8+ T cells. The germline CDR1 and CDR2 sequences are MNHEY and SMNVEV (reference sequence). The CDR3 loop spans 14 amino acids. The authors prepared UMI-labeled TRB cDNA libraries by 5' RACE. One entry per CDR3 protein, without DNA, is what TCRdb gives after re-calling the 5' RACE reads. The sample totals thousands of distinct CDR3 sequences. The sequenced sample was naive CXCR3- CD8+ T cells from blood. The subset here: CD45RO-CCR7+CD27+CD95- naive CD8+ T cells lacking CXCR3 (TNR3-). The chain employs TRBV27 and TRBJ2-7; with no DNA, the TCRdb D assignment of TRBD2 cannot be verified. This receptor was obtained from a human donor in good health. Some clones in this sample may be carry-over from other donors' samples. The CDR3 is CASSLGGGNYEQYF.